This is a list of T cell receptor beta chains from one sample in a study of shared clonotypes between healthy human individuals. Profiling relied on immunoSEQ multiplex PCR, and the TCRdb table lists in-frame clones only, not all of them. The table lists around 700,000 clones, 90% to 95% of them singletons. Sequences were obtained from naive CD8+ T cells sorted from blood. These receptors all stem from a young man in good health. Each CDR3 is given with its conserved first and last residue. D genes are given only for firm matches. Clone size, where shown, is once, few, many, or a class for clones that have expanded.

clone size: -
V gene: TRBV2
D gene: -
J gene: TRBJ1-4
CDR3 protein: CASSEAGVGEEKLFF
CDR3 DNA: TGTGCCAGCAGTGAAGCTGGGGTCGGGGAGGAAAAACTGTTTTTT

clone size: -
V gene: TRBV6-1
D gene: TRBD2
J gene: TRBJ2-1
CDR3 protein: CASSGLAGGYNEQFF
CDR3 DNA: TGTGCCAGCAGTGGACTAGCGGGAGGATACAATGAGCAGTTCTTC

clone size: -
V gene: TRBV25-1
D gene: TRBD1
J gene: TRBJ1-2
CDR3 protein: CASSVMTGGGYTF
CDR3 DNA: TGTGCCAGCAGTGTAATGACAGGGGGTGGCTACACCTTC

clone size: -
V gene: TRBV27
D gene: -
J gene: TRBJ1-1
CDR3 protein: CASSPIGWMDRTEAFF
CDR3 DNA: TGTGCCAGCAGTCCCATTGGTTGGATGGACCGCACTGAAGCTTTCTTT

clone size: -
V gene: TRBV7-2
D gene: TRBD1
J gene: TRBJ2-7
CDR3 protein: CASSLVGQGSYEQYF
CDR3 DNA: TGTGCCAGCAGCTTAGTGGGACAGGGCTCCTACGAGCAGTACTTC

clone size: once
V gene: TRBV7-9
D gene: -
J gene: TRBJ2-7
CDR3 protein: CASSSTRISYEQYF
CDR3 DNA: TGTGCCAGCAGCTCCACCCGGATCTCCTACGAGCAGTACTTC

clone size: -
V gene: TRBV6-1
D gene: -
J gene: TRBJ2-7
CDR3 protein: CASRYRADEQYF
CDR3 DNA: TGTGCCAGCAGATACAGGGCCGACGAGCAGTACTTC

clone size: -
V gene: TRBV7-9
D gene: TRBD1
J gene: TRBJ2-5
CDR3 protein: CASSFARQGTETQYF
CDR3 DNA: TGTGCCAGCAGCTTCGCAAGACAGGGAACGGAGACCCAGTACTTC

clone size: -
V gene: TRBV5-4
D gene: TRBD1
J gene: TRBJ1-1
CDR3 protein: CASSSMGGTGGTEAFF
CDR3 DNA: TGTGCCAGCAGCTCCATGGGGGGGACAGGGGGCACTGAAGCTTTCTTT

clone size: -
V gene: TRBV4-1
D gene: -
J gene: TRBJ2-7
CDR3 protein: CASSQQGESYEQYF
CDR3 DNA: TGCGCCAGCAGCCAACAGGGAGAATCTTACGAGCAGTACTTC

clone size: -
V gene: TRBV4-1
D gene: -
J gene: TRBJ1-4
CDR3 protein: CASSQDFGGEKLFF
CDR3 DNA: TGCGCCAGCAGCCAAGATTTTGGTGGGGAAAAACTGTTTTTT

clone size: -
V gene: TRBV5-4
D gene: -
J gene: TRBJ2-1
CDR3 protein: CASSLAGVRGGWGYNEQFF
CDR3 DNA: TGTGCCAGCAGCTTGGCCGGGGTCAGAGGGGGATGGGGCTACAATGAGCAGTTCTTC

clone size: -
V gene: TRBV29-1
D gene: TRBD1
J gene: TRBJ2-3
CDR3 protein: CSVGTGDVVTQYF
CDR3 DNA: TGCAGCGTAGGGACAGGGGATGTGGTTACGCAGTATTTT

clone size: -
V gene: TRBV25-1
D gene: TRBD2
J gene: TRBJ2-1
CDR3 protein: CASSWTSGLHNEQFF
CDR3 DNA: TGTGCCAGCTCCTGGACTAGCGGGCTTCACAATGAGCAGTTCTTC